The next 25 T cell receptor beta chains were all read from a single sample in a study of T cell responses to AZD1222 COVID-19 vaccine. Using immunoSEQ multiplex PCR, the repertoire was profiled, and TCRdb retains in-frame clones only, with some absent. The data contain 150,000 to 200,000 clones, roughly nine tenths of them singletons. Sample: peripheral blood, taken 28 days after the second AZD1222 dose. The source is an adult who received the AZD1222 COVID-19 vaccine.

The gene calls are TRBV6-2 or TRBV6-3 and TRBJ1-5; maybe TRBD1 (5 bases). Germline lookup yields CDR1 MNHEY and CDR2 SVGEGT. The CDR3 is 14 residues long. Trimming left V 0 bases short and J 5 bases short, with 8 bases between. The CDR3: CASSYSQGDQPQHF. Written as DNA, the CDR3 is TGTGCCAGCAGTTACTCCCAGGGAGATCAGCCCCAGCATTTT.

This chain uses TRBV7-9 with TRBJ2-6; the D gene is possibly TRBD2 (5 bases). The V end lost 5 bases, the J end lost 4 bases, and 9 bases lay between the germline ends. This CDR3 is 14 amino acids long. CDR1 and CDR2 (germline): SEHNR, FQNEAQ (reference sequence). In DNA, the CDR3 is TGTGCCAGCAGCCCACGGGGAGGGGCCAACGTCCTGACTTTC. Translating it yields CASSPRGGANVLTF. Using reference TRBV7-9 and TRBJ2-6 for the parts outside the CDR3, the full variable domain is DTGVSQNPRHKITKRGQNVTFRCDPISEHNRLYWYRQTLGQGPEFLTYFQNEAQLEKSRLLSDRFSAERPKGSFSTLEIQRTEQGDSAMYLCASSPRGGANVLTFGAGSRLTVL.

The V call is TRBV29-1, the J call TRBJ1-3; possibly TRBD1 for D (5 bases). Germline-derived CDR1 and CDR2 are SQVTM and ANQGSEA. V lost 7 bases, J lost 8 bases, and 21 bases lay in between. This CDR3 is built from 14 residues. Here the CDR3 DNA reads TGCAGCGCCCTAATAGTACCGGGGGAAGACACCATATATTTT. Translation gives CSALIVPGEDTIYF.

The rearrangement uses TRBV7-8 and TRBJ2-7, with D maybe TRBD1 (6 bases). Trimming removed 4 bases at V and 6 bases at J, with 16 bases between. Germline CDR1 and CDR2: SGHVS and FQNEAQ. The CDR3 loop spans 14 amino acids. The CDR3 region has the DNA TGTGCCAGCAGCTCTTTCTCCACAGGGACCGAGCAGTACTTC. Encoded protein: CASSSFSTGTEQYF.

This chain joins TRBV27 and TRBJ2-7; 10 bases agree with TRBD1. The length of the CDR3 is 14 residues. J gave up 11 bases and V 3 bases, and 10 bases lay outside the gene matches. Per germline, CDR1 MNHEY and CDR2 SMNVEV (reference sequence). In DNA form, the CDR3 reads TGTGCCAGCAGTTTGGGACAGGGGATAGGTCGGGAGTACTTC. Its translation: CASSLGQGIGREYF.

The CDR3, as DNA: TGTGCCAGCAGTTACTCCGGGGTCAGGGAGCAGTACTTC. This gives the protein CASSYSGVREQYF. The rearrangement uses TRBV6-5 and TRBJ2-7; TRBD2 might be the D (5 bases). From germline, CDR1 is MNHEY and CDR2 SVGAGI. Trimming took off 0 bases at V and 7 bases at J, with 10 bases between the two ends. CDR3 length equals 13 residues.

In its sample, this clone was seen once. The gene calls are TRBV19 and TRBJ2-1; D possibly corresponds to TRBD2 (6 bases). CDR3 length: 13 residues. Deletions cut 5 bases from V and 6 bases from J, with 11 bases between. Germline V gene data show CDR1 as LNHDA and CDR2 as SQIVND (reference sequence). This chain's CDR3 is CASSPRGINEQFF. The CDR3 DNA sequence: TGTGCCAGTAGTCCCCGGGGGATCAATGAGCAGTTCTTC.

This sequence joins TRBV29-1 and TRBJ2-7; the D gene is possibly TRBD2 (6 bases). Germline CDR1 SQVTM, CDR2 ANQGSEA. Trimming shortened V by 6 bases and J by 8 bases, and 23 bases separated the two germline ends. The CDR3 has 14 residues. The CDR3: CSVAGTGSSLQQYF. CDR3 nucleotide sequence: TGCAGCGTCGCTGGGACCGGGAGTAGCCTACAGCAGTACTTC.

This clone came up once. DNA of the CDR3: TGCGCCAGCAGACAGAACACTGAAGCTTTCTTT. As protein: CASRQNTEAFF. The genes are TRBV10-2 and TRBJ1-1; no firm D call. Germline V gives CDR1 WSHSY, CDR2 SAAADI. The V and J ends lost 6 bases and 1 base respectively, with 3 bases between them. CDR3 length equals 11 residues.

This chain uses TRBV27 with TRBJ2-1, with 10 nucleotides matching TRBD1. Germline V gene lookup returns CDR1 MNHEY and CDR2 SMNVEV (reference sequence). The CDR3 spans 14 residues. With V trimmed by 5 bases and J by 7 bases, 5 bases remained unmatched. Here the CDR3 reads CASSPWTGGNEQFF. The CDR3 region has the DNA TGTGCCAGCAGTCCGTGGACAGGGGGAAATGAGCAGTTCTTC.

The CDR3 loop is CAWIAPRREGYTF. As DNA, the CDR3 is TGTGCCTGGATCGCGCCTCGGCGTGAGGGCTACACCTTC. The genes are TRBV30 and TRBJ1-2; D not certain. The CDR3 has 13 amino acids. Germline CDR1 is GTSNPN and CDR2 is SVGIG (reference sequence). Trimming cost V 4 bases and J 8 bases, with 17 bases left between them.

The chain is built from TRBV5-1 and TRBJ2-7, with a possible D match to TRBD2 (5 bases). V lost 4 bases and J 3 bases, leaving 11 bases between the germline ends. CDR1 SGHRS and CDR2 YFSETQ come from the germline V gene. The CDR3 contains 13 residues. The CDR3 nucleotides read TGCGCCAGCAGCGAGAGGACTGGCTACGAGCAGTACTTC. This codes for CASSERTGYEQYF.

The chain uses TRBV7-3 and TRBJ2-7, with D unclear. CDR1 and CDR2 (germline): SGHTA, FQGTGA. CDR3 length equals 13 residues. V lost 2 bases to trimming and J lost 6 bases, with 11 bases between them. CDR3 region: CASSLFAPGEQYF. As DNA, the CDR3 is TGTGCCAGCAGCTTATTTGCTCCCGGCGAGCAGTACTTC.

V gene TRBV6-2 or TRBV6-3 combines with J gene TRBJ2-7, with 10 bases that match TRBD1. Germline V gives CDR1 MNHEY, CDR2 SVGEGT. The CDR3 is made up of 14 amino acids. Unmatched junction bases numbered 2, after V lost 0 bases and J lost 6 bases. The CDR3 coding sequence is TGTGCCAGCAGTTACTCGGACAGGGGGAGCGAGCAGTACTTC. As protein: CASSYSDRGSEQYF.

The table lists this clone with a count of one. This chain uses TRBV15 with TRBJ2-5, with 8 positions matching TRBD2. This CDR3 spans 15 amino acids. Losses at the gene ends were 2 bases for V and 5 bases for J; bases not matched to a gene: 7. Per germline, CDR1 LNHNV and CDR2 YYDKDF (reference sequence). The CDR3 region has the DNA TGTGCCACCAGCAGATCGGGGGGGCCGGTGGAGACCCAGTACTTC. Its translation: CATSRSGGPVETQYF.

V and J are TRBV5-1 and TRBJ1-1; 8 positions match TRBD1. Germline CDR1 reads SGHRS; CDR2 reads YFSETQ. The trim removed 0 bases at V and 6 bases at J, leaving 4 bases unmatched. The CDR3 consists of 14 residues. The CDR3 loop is CASSLEQGQAEAFF. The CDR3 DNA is TGCGCCAGCAGCTTGGAGCAGGGACAGGCTGAAGCTTTCTTT. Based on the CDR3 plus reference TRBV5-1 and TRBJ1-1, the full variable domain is KAGVTQTPRYLIKTRGQQVTLSCSPISGHRSVSWYQQTPGQGLQFLFEYFSETQRNKGNFPGRFSGRQFSNSRSEMNVSTLELGDSALYLCASSLEQGQAEAFFGQGTRLTVV.

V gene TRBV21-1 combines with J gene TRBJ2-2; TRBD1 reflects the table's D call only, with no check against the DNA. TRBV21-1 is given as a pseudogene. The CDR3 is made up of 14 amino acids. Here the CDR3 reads CASSKASPSGELFF. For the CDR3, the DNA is TGTGCCAGCAGCAAAGCCTCCCCCAGCGGGGAGCTGTTTTTT.

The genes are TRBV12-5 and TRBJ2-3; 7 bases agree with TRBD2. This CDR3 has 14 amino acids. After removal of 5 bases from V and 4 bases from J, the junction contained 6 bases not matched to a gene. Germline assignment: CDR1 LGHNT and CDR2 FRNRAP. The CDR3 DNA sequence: TGTGCTAGTGGTCCGGGTGCGGGGGCAGATACGCAGTATTTT. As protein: CASGPGAGADTQYF.

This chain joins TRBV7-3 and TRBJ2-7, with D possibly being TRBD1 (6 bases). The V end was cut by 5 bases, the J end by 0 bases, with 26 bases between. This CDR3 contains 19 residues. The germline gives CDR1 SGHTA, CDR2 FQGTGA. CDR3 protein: CASSHKGTGFSSHSYEQYF. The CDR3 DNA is TGTGCCAGCAGCCATAAAGGAACAGGGTTTTCGTCCCACTCCTACGAGCAGTACTTC.

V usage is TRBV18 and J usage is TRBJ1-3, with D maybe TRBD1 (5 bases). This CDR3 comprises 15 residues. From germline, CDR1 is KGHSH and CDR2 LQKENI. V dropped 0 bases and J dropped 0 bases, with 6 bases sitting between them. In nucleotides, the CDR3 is TGTGCCAGCTCACCACCACAGGACTCTGGAAACACCATATATTTT. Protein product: CASSPPQDSGNTIYF.

The CDR3 DNA is TGTGCCAGCAGAGGATCGGACTACGAGCAGTACTTC. Translated, it gives CASRGSDYEQYF. The chain recombines TRBV7-9 with TRBJ2-7; no definite D call. V gave up 6 bases and J gave up 3 bases, with 9 bases separating them. Germline values: CDR1 SEHNR, CDR2 FQNEAQ (reference sequence). This CDR3 contains 12 residues.

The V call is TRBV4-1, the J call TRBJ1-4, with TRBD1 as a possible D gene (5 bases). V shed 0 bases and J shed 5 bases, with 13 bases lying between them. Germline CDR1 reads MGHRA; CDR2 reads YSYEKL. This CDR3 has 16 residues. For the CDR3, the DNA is TGCGCCAGCAGCCAAGATGGGGCAGGGTCGAATGAAAAACTGTTTTTT. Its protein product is CASSQDGAGSNEKLFF.

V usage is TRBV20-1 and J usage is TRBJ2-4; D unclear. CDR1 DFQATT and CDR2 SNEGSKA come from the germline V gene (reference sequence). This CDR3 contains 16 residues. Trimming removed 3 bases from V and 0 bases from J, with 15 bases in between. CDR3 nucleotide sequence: TGCAGTGCTAGTTTTAGGGCTACACTAGCCAAAAACATTCAGTACTTC. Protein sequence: CSASFRATLAKNIQYF.

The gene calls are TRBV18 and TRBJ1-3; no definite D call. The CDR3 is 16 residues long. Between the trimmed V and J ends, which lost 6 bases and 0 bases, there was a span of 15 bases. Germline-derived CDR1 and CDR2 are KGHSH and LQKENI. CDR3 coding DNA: TGTGCCAGCTCCCCAAGCTCCAGGAACTCTGGAAACACCATATATTTT. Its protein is CASSPSSRNSGNTIYF.

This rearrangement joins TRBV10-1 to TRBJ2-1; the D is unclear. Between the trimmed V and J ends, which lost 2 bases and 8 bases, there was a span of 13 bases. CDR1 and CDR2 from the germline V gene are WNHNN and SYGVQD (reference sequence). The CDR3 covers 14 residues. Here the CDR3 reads CASSEPSIPHEQFF. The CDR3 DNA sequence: TGCGCCAGCAGTGAGCCCTCGATCCCCCATGAGCAGTTCTTC.